The next 19 T cell receptor beta chains were all read from a single sample in a study of blood T cell repertoires in COVID-19. The data were produced by immunoSEQ multiplex PCR, yet TCRdb's version contains in-frame clones alone and is incomplete. The table lists more than 90,000 clones, approximately 80% of them singletons. Sequenced sample: peripheral blood. The receptors derive from a man aged 60-69 years with acute or convalescent COVID-19.

The gene calls are TRBV9 and TRBJ2-3; 7 nucleotides line up with TRBD2. The CDR3 runs to 16 residues. V dropped 3 bases and J dropped 2; count of bases not matched to a gene: 9. Germline CDR1 and CDR2: SGDLS and YYNGEE. The CDR3 DNA follows: TGTGCCAGCAGCGGGGGACTATCGGACAACACAGATACGCAGTATTTT. Translated: CASSGGLSDNTDTQYF.

The V and J genes are TRBV5-1 and TRBJ2-3; D is unclear. The CDR3 contains 14 residues. The V gene's germline CDR1 is SGHRS and CDR2 YFSETQ. Trimming cost V 0 bases and J 1 base, with 6 bases left between them. CDR3 nucleotide sequence: TGCGCCAGCAGCTTGGTCAGCGGCACAGATACGCAGTATTTT. As protein: CASSLVSGTDTQYF.

The V gene is TRBV6-2 or TRBV6-3, the J gene TRBJ1-2; D is perhaps TRBD1 (6 bases). The germline CDR1 and CDR2 sequences are MNHEY and SVGEGT. The length of the CDR3 is 13 residues. The V and J ends lost 6 bases and 4 bases respectively, with 12 bases between them. Written as DNA, the CDR3 is TGTGCCAGCAGCCCGACAGGCTCCTATGGCTACACCTTC. Its protein product is CASSPTGSYGYTF.

This clone was detected a few times. CDR3 in amino acids: CASSLDGGYEQFF. DNA of the CDR3: TGTGCCAGCAGCTTAGACGGCGGGTATGAGCAGTTCTTC. J is TRBJ2-1 and V is TRBV11-3, with D tentatively TRBD2 (5 bases). Trimming pared 0 bases from V and 8 bases from J, leaving 8 bases between. Looked up from germline, CDR1 is SGHNT and CDR2 is YENEEA. The CDR3 consists of 13 residues. Variable domain in full (rest from reference TRBV11-3 and TRBJ2-1): EAGVVQSPRYKIIEKKQPVAFWCNPISGHNTLYWYLQNLGQGPELLIRYENEEAVDDSQLPKDRFSAERLKGVDSTLKIQPAELGDSAVYLCASSLDGGYEQFFGPGTRLTVL.

The genes are TRBV10-3 and TRBJ2-5; TRBD2 matches 14 bases. Germline V gene sequence: CDR1 ENHRY, CDR2 SYGVKD. The CDR3 is 17 residues long. Trimming cost V 3 bases and J 4 bases; bases outside gene matches: 7. The CDR3 DNA sequence: TGTGCCATCAGTGAAGCCGGACTAGCGGGGGGTCGAGAGACCCAGTACTTC. Translation: CAISEAGLAGGRETQYF.

This clone was recorded only once. This chain connects TRBV5-1 to TRBJ1-6, with TRBD1 identical over 10 bases. The CDR3 has 16 residues. CDR1 SGHRS and CDR2 YFSETQ come from the germline V gene. J lost 4 bases, V lost 5 bases, and 6 bases had no gene match. CDR3 amino acids: CASRDRGKGYNSPLHF. DNA of the CDR3: TGCGCCAGCAGGGACAGGGGGAAAGGGTATAATTCACCCCTCCACTTT.

The chain has TRBV9 and TRBJ1-5; D is possibly TRBD1 (5 bases). The CDR3 covers 15 residues. Germline lookup yields CDR1 SGDLS and CDR2 YYNGEE. V dropped 0 bases and J dropped 7 bases, with 14 bases sitting between them. CDR3 in amino acids: CASSVGAGPGQPQHF. The CDR3 DNA reads TGTGCCAGCAGCGTAGGGGCAGGGCCTGGCCAGCCCCAGCATTTT.

The chain carries TRBV19 and TRBJ1-1; 10 nucleotides line up with TRBD1. The germline CDR1 and CDR2 sequences are LNHDA and SQIVND (reference sequence). This CDR3 contains 14 residues. V dropped 2 bases and J dropped 7; count of bases not matched to a gene: 4. CDR3 sequence (DNA): TGTGCCAGTAGTATATTGACAGGGGGCCGTGAAGCTTTCTTT. This translates into CASSILTGGREAFF.

The chain links TRBV6-5 to TRBJ1-4; D is possibly TRBD1 (6 bases). Germline assignment: CDR1 MNHEY and CDR2 SVGAGI. This CDR3 is 14 amino acids long. The V and J ends lost 10 bases and 4 bases respectively, with 16 bases between them. This CDR3 reads CATRMGGLNEKLFF. CDR3 sequence (DNA): TGTGCCACCCGAATGGGGGGGCTTAATGAAAAACTGTTTTTT.

This clone was picked up a small number of times. This rearrangement joins TRBV7-9 to TRBJ2-6; 10 nucleotides agree with TRBD2. V trimming: 5 bases; J trimming: 4 bases; junction bases outside the gene matches: 5. The germline V gene encodes CDR1 SEHNR and CDR2 FQNEAQ (reference sequence). This CDR3 is 16 amino acids long. CDR3 DNA sequence: TGTGCCAGCAGCCCAGCGGGGGGGACCGGGGCCAACGTCCTGACTTTC. Amino acid sequence: CASSPAGGTGANVLTF.

The gene calls are TRBV7-2 and TRBJ1-2, with 8 bases matching TRBD1. The CDR3 has 14 residues. Trimming cost V 6 bases and J 5 bases; bases outside gene matches: 8. Per germline, CDR1 SGHTA and CDR2 FQGNSA. CDR3 sequence (DNA): TGTGCCAGCAGTCACTCGACAGGGGATTATGGCTACACCTTC. Translation: CASSHSTGDYGYTF.

This chain links TRBV3-1 (or the pseudogene TRBV3-2) with TRBJ1-2, with a weak D call TRBD1 (6 bases). The CDR3 is made up of 13 amino acids. Per the germline V gene, CDR1 is LGHDT and CDR2 is YNNKEL (reference sequence). V shed 2 bases and J shed 8 bases, with 12 bases lying between them. The CDR3 is CASSQLQGYGYTF. The CDR3, as DNA: TGTGCCAGCAGCCAACTCCAGGGGTACGGCTACACCTTC.

This chain links TRBV27 with TRBJ1-2; 9 bases align to TRBD1. Trimming removed 5 bases from V and 3 bases from J; junction bases left unmatched: 7. The length of the CDR3 is 15 residues. Germline V gene data show CDR1 as MNHEY and CDR2 as SMNVEV (reference sequence). DNA for the CDR3: TGTGCCAGCAGTACTTTACAGGGGGCGGACTATGGCTACACCTTC. It encodes CASSTLQGADYGYTF.

This chain uses TRBV4-1 with TRBJ2-7, with D possibly TRBD2 on 5 matching bases. This CDR3 has 17 amino acids. Between the trimmed V and J ends, which lost 4 bases and 3 bases, there was a span of 22 bases. Looked up from germline, CDR1 is MGHRA and CDR2 is YSYEKL. This CDR3 is CASSPSQLQRKYYEQYF. CDR3 coding DNA: TGCGCCAGCAGCCCCTCCCAGCTGCAGCGGAAGTACTACGAGCAGTACTTC.

The chain combines TRBV7-9 with TRBJ1-1; 11 bases are a match to TRBD1. Trimming at V came to 3 bases and at J to 12 bases, leaving 6 bases not matched to a gene. CDR1 and CDR2 from the germline V gene are SEHNR and FQNEAQ (reference sequence). The CDR3 loop spans 13 amino acids. CDR3 DNA sequence: TGTGCCAGCAGCTTCCCGGACAGGGGGCATTCTTTCTTT. Encoded protein: CASSFPDRGHSFF.

This clone is a singleton in its sample. The chain carries TRBV7-2 and TRBJ2-1; 7 bases align to TRBD1. CDR3 size: 15 residues. Trimming at V came to 5 bases and at J to 2 bases, leaving 6 bases not matched to a gene. The germline CDR1 and CDR2 sequences are SGHTA and FQGNSA. CDR3 amino acids: CASSKDRYTYNEQFF. As DNA, the CDR3 is TGTGCCAGCAGCAAGGACAGGTATACCTACAATGAGCAGTTCTTC.

This clone has a handful of counts. The chain is built from TRBV6-5 and TRBJ2-1; D unresolved. The germline V gene encodes CDR1 MNHEY and CDR2 SVGAGI. V was pared by 3 bases and J by 0 bases, with 9 bases between. The CDR3 consists of 15 residues. In nucleotides, the CDR3 is TGTGCCAGCAGTTATTCGACAAGCTCCTACAATGAGCAGTTCTTC. Its protein is CASSYSTSSYNEQFF.

This clone occurred once. V is TRBV7-2 and J is TRBJ2-1, with D possibly TRBD1 on 6 matching bases. Germline CDR1 is SGHTA and CDR2 is FQGNSA. This CDR3 is 16 amino acids long. Trimming took off 2 bases at V and 2 bases at J, with 13 bases between the two ends. This CDR3 is CASSLYGDKAYNEQFF. As DNA, the CDR3 is TGTGCCAGCAGCTTATACGGGGACAAAGCCTACAATGAGCAGTTCTTC.

This rearrangement joins TRBV19 to TRBJ2-3; a possible D gene is TRBD1 (6 bases). Per germline, CDR1 LNHDA and CDR2 SQIVND (reference sequence). This CDR3 comprises 14 residues. The V gene lost 5 bases and the J gene lost 1 base, with 10 bases spanning the gap. The CDR3 nucleotides are TGTGCCAGTAGTCAGGGGAGCGGCACAGATACGCAGTATTTT. This translates into CASSQGSGTDTQYF.